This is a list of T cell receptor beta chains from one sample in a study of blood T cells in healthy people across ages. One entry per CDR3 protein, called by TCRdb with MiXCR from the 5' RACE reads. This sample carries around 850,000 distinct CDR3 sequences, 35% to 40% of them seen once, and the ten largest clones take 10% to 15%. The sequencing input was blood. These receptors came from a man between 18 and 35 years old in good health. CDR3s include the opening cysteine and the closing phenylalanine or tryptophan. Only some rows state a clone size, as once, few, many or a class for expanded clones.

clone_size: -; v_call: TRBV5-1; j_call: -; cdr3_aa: CASSLVLDKETQYF
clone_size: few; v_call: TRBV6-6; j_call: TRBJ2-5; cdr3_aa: CASSYGSDQETQYF
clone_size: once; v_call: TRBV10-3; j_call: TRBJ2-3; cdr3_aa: CAIGETDLADTQYF
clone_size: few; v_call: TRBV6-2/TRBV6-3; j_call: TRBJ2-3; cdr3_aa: CASSYSTSGGATSTDTQYF
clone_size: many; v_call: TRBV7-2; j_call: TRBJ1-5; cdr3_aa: CASSLTYSNQPQHF
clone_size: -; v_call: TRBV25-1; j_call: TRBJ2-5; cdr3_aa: CASSEVEGRVAQYF
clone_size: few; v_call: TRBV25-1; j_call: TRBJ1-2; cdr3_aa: CASSDRQGRVSGYTF
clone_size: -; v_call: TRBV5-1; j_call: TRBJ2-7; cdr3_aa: CASSLILGHEQYF
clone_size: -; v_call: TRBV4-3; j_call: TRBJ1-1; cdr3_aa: CASSARWGGRPGNTEAFF
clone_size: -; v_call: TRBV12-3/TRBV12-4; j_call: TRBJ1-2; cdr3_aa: CASSVDRANYGYTF
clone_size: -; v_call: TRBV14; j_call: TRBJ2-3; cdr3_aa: CASSQDLKDMQYF
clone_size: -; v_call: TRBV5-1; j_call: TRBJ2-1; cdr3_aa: CASSLGAEYNEQFF
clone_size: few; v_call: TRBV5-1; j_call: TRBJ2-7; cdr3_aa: CASSPGGTAFYEQYF
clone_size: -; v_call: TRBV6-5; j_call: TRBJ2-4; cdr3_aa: CASSLGGAGKNIQYF
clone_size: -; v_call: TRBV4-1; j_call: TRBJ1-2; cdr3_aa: CASSQDRTAGTLYGYTF
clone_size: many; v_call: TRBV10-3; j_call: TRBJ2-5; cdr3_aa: CAISLGETQYF
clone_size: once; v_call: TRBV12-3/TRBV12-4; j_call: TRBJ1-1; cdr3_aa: CASSSSSRTGSTVGHAFF
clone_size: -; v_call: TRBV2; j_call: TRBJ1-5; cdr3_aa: CASSEGRDRGNQPQHF